Shown below are 29 T cell receptor beta chains from a single sample sequenced in a study of OX40 agonist ivuxolimab in advanced cancers. The protocol was immunoSEQ multiplex PCR, while the TCRdb copy is restricted to in-frame clones and leaves out a portion. Of tens of thousands of clones in the sample, approximately 80% were seen once. The sequencing here drew on CD4+ or CD8+ T cells sorted from blood, taken in a trial of the OX40 agonist ivuxolimab. The receptors derive from an adult with an advanced solid tumor such as melanoma, head and neck, liver or kidney cancer.

The genes are TRBV7-6 and TRBJ2-1; TRBD2 aligns across 8 bases. Trimming at V came to 3 bases and at J to 8 bases, leaving 0 bases not matched to a gene. Looked up from germline, CDR1 is SGHVS and CDR2 is FNYEAQ. The CDR3 totals 12 residues. CDR3 in DNA: TGTGCCAGCAGCTTGACTAGCGATGAGCAGTTCTTC. Protein sequence: CASSLTSDEQFF.

This chain joins TRBV27 and TRBJ1-2; TRBD1 matches 8 bases. The length of the CDR3 is 13 residues. CDR1 MNHEY and CDR2 SMNVEV come from the germline V gene (reference sequence). With 2 bases clipped from V and 8 bases from J, the junction kept 4 bases outside the gene matches. The CDR3 nucleotides are TGTGCCAGCAGTTTAGGACAGGGACGCGGCTACACCTTC. Translated: CASSLGQGRGYTF.

This clone is classed as large. This rearrangement joins TRBV7-9 to TRBJ2-2; no reliable D call. Germline values: CDR1 SEHNR, CDR2 FQNEAQ (reference sequence). The CDR3 contains 13 residues. V lost 11 bases, J lost 4 bases, and 14 bases lay in between. The CDR3 DNA follows: TGTGCCTACGGACCGGACGGCACCGGGGAGCTGTTTTTT. Protein sequence: CAYGPDGTGELFF.

This sequence joins TRBV2 and TRBJ1-3; no firm D call. The CDR3 has 14 amino acids. The V and J ends lost 2 bases and 3 bases respectively, with 8 bases between them. The germline CDR1 and CDR2 sequences are SNHLY and FYNNEI. CDR3 residues: CASSEMAVGNTIYF. Here the CDR3 DNA reads TGTGCCAGCAGTGAAATGGCGGTTGGAAACACCATATATTTT. Using reference TRBV2 and TRBJ1-3 for the parts outside the CDR3, the full variable domain is EPEVTQTPSHQVTQMGQEVILRCVPISNHLYFYWYRQILGQKVEFLVSFYNNEISEKSEIFDDQFSVERPDGSNFTLKIRSTKLEDSAMYFCASSEMAVGNTIYFGEGSWLTVV.

The chain has TRBV6-5 and TRBJ2-7; D ambiguous. V shed 6 bases and J shed 0 bases, with 6 bases lying between them. The germline gives CDR1 MNHEY, CDR2 SVGAGI. The CDR3 covers 12 residues. The CDR3 DNA reads TGTGCCAGCAGGGGGATCTCCTACGAGCAGTACTTC. Protein sequence: CASRGISYEQYF.

This chain joins TRBV7-9 and TRBJ1-3; D is possibly TRBD1 (5 bases). Trimming pared 7 bases from V and 8 bases from J, leaving 15 bases between. The CDR3 loop spans 13 amino acids. The V gene's germline CDR1 is SEHNR and CDR2 FQNEAQ (reference sequence). The CDR3 DNA is TGTGCCAGCACCCTTTGGGGGGATGACACCATATATTTT. This gives the protein CASTLWGDDTIYF.

The chain is built from TRBV9 and TRBJ2-1; 7 nucleotides match TRBD2. The CDR3 is 15 amino acids. Looked up from germline, CDR1 is SGDLS and CDR2 is YYNGEE. J lost 2 bases, V lost 6 bases, and 8 bases had no gene match. In DNA form, the CDR3 reads TGTGCCAGCACCCCCGGGACTACTACCTACAATGAGCAGTTCTTC. Translating gives CASTPGTTTYNEQFF.

In regard to this clone: Other DNA sequences within the sample encode an identical CDR3. The V gene is TRBV27, the J gene TRBJ2-4; 11 positions match TRBD1. Unmatched junction bases numbered 4, after V lost 9 bases and J lost 6 bases. Germline CDR1 and CDR2: MNHEY and SMNVEV (reference sequence). This CDR3 spans 13 amino acids. The CDR3 region is CASRTGGVNIQYF. In DNA form, the CDR3 reads TGTGCCAGTAGGACAGGGGGCGTAAACATTCAGTACTTC.

V is TRBV9 and J is TRBJ2-3; 12 bases are a match to TRBD2. After removal of 3 bases from V and 6 bases from J, the junction contained 5 bases not matched to a gene. CDR1 is SGDLS and CDR2 is YYNGEE in the germline V gene. The CDR3 covers 15 residues. The CDR3 DNA is TGTGCCAGCAGCGGGACTAGCGGGGTGGCGGATACGCAGTATTTT. Its translation: CASSGTSGVADTQYF.

This chain joins TRBV11-2 and TRBJ2-1, with 9 bases matching TRBD2. The CDR3 has 16 residues. Germline V CDR1 and CDR2: SGHAT, FQNNGV. The junction had 6 bases not matched to a gene; V was cut back by 4 bases and J by 2 bases. The CDR3 region is CASSSPLAGTYNEQFF. CDR3 bases: TGTGCCAGCAGCTCTCCACTAGCGGGCACCTACAATGAGCAGTTCTTC.

V gene TRBV7-9 combines with J gene TRBJ1-1, with TRBD1 identical over 8 bases. The germline CDR1 and CDR2 sequences are SEHNR and FQNEAQ (reference sequence). Germline trimming cut 5 bases from V and 13 bases from J; bases unmatched to any gene: 9. The CDR3 consists of 12 residues. Here the CDR3 reads CASSASDRGGFF. The CDR3 nucleotides are TGTGCCAGCAGCGCAAGCGACAGGGGAGGTTTCTTT.

The table lists this clone with a count of one. V and J are TRBV6-5 and TRBJ1-1, with D uncertain. Per the germline V gene, CDR1 is MNHEY and CDR2 is SVGAGI. The length of the CDR3 is 12 residues. The CDR3 DNA sequence: TGTGACTTACCTGACATGAACACTGAAGCTTTCTTT. Translation gives CDLPDMNTEAFF.

This clone was recorded once. J is TRBJ1-1 and V is TRBV14, with unresolved D. The ends were cut back, 0 bases at V and 1 base at J, with 18 bases in the middle. The CDR3 loop spans 18 amino acids. Germline V gives CDR1 SGHDN, CDR2 FVKESK. The CDR3 is CASSQDYATNSWNTEAFF. The CDR3 bases are TGTGCCAGCAGCCAAGATTACGCCACAAACTCATGGAACACTGAAGCTTTCTTT. The full variable domain, its missing parts supplied by reference TRBV14 and TRBJ1-1, is EAGVTQFPSHSVIEKGQTVTLRCDPISGHDNLYWYRRVMGKEIKFLLHFVKESKQDESGMPNNRFLAERTGGTYSTLKVQPAELEDSGVYFCASSQDYATNSWNTEAFFGQGTRLTVV.

There are a few counts of this clone. Mismatch with germline at one junction end may stem from a read error. The V and J genes are TRBV9 and TRBJ2-3, with D maybe TRBD1 (6 bases). The CDR3 is 12 amino acids. Germline lookup yields CDR1 SGDLS and CDR2 YYNGEE. The CDR3 coding sequence is TGTGCCAGCAGCGTAGAGGGGGATAGGCAGTATTTT. This encodes CASSVEGDRQYF.

The V and J genes are TRBV27 and TRBJ2-1, with 8 bases fitting TRBD1. The ends lost 4 bases at V and 5 bases at J; junction bases unmatched: 7. The V gene's germline CDR1 is MNHEY and CDR2 SMNVEV (reference sequence). The CDR3 sequence is 15 residues long. CDR3 in DNA: TGTGCCAGCAGTTACCGGGACAGGATTAACAATGAGCAGTTCTTC. Its protein is CASSYRDRINNEQFF.

V is TRBV4-1 and J is TRBJ2-5; D call uncertain. CDR3 length: 18 residues. Trimming shortened V by 1 base and J by 5 bases, and 23 bases separated the two germline ends. Germline V gene lookup returns CDR1 MGHRA and CDR2 YSYEKL. The CDR3 coding sequence is TGCGCCAGCAGCCAAGGCCCCTCTGCGAGTATTGAGTTCGAGACCCAGTACTTC. Translation: CASSQGPSASIEFETQYF.

The chain carries TRBV6-4 and TRBJ2-3; D not resolved. CDR1 MRHNA and CDR2 SNTAGT come from the germline V gene. V gave up 2 bases and J gave up 3 bases, with 3 bases separating them. This CDR3 is 12 amino acids long. The CDR3 bases are TGTGCCAGCAGTGACGAGACAGATACGCAGTATTTT. Protein sequence: CASSDETDTQYF.

The chain is built from TRBV7-2 and TRBJ1-5; D is unresolved. The CDR3 length is 15 residues. In germline, CDR1 is SGHTA, CDR2 FQGNSA. V gave up 1 base and J gave up 0 bases, with 7 bases separating them. CDR3 sequence: CASSLDVYSNQPQHF. The DNA of the CDR3 is TGTGCCAGCAGCTTAGACGTATATAGCAATCAGCCCCAGCATTTT.

This clone was counted only a few times. This chain links TRBV29-1 with TRBJ2-2; 7 bases align to TRBD1. CDR1 SQVTM and CDR2 ANQGSEA come from the germline V gene. The CDR3 length is 14 residues. Germline trimming cut 3 bases from V and 6 bases from J; bases unmatched to any gene: 7. The CDR3 coding sequence is TGCAGCGTTGAGTGGTCCCAGGGGGCCGGGGAGCTGTTTTTT. Protein product: CSVEWSQGAGELFF.

V usage is TRBV19 and J usage is TRBJ1-1; no clear D. CDR3 length: 13 amino acids. Germline CDR1 and CDR2: LNHDA and SQIVND (reference sequence). Trimming removed 4 bases at V and 3 bases at J, with 9 bases between. CDR3 sequence (DNA): TGTGCCAGTAGTACGTTTGAGGACACTGAAGCTTTCTTT. Translation gives CASSTFEDTEAFF.

This chain connects TRBV19 to TRBJ1-2; the D is unclear. With 5 bases removed from V and 7 bases from J, the gap between germline ends came to 17 bases. From germline, CDR1 is LNHDA and CDR2 SQIVND (reference sequence). The CDR3 contains 14 residues. This CDR3 reads CASSAWTGYPGYTF. The CDR3 DNA reads as TGTGCCAGTAGTGCTTGGACGGGCTACCCTGGCTACACCTTC.

The CDR3 sequence is CASSWVPDQPQHF. Written as DNA, the CDR3 is TGTGCCAGCAGTTGGGTCCCGGATCAGCCCCAGCATTTT. The rearrangement joins TRBV6-6 to TRBJ1-5, with unresolved D. Looked up from germline, CDR1 is MNHNY and CDR2 is SVGAGI (reference sequence). This CDR3 region has 13 residues. The germline V and J ends were trimmed by 4 bases and 5 bases, with 9 bases remaining between them.

The chain employs TRBV5-4 and TRBJ2-3, with D possibly being TRBD2 (6 bases). The V and J ends lost 2 bases and 2 bases respectively, with 9 bases between them. Germline CDR1 is SGHNT and CDR2 is YYREEE (reference sequence). The CDR3 length is 14 residues. This CDR3 reads CASSFGGDTDTQYF. CDR3 DNA sequence: TGTGCCAGCAGCTTCGGGGGTGACACAGATACGCAGTATTTT.

The chain combines TRBV7-2 with TRBJ1-6; TRBD1 is a possible D gene (5 bases). Germline lookup yields CDR1 SGHTA and CDR2 FQGNSA. V lost 3 bases and J 8 bases, leaving 17 bases between the germline ends. This CDR3 contains 16 residues. CDR3 in DNA: TGTGCCAGCAGCTTGAACCACAGGAGCCTTTATTCACCCCTCCACTTT. Encoded protein: CASSLNHRSLYSPLHF.

V is TRBV2 and J is TRBJ1-4; D unclear. The CDR3 has 17 residues. V lost 6 bases, J lost 2 bases, and 19 bases lay in between. Per the germline V gene, CDR1 is SNHLY and CDR2 is FYNNEI. CDR3 coding DNA: TGTGCCAGCAGGCGACTACTCGATGAGCTGACTAATGAAAAACTGTTTTTT. This translates into CASRRLLDELTNEKLFF.

The chain combines TRBV5-4 with TRBJ2-7; 11 positions match TRBD1. The CDR3 has 14 amino acids. Trimming at V came to 2 bases and at J to 4 bases, leaving 2 bases not matched to a gene. Germline CDR1 and CDR2: SGHNT and YYREEE (reference sequence). The CDR3 DNA is TGTGCCAGCAGCTTAGGACAGGGGGCATACGAGCAGTACTTC. Translation: CASSLGQGAYEQYF. The variable domain in full, with the rest retrieved from reference TRBV5-4 and TRBJ2-7, is ETGVTQSPTHLIKTRGQQVTLRCSSQSGHNTVSWYQQALGQGPQFIFQYYREEENGRGNFPPRFSGLQFPNYSSELNVNALELDDSALYLCASSLGQGAYEQYFGPGTRLTVT.

The chain employs TRBV6-1 and TRBJ1-1; possible D gene TRBD1, 5 bases. The CDR3 is made up of 14 amino acids. Looked up from germline, CDR1 is MNHNS and CDR2 is SASEGT. The V and J ends lost 6 bases and 1 base respectively, with 12 bases between them. The CDR3 is CASSWGWGNTEAFF. The CDR3 DNA reads TGTGCCAGCAGCTGGGGCTGGGGGAACACTGAAGCTTTCTTT.

The J gene is TRBJ2-7, the V gene TRBV9, with a weak D call TRBD2 (5 bases). Trimming stripped 0 bases from V and 4 bases from J, with 14 bases between. The germline CDR1 and CDR2 sequences are SGDLS and YYNGEE. This CDR3 comprises 15 residues. DNA of the CDR3: TGTGCCAGCAGCGTAGGTGGAGCGGAATCTTACGAGCAGTACTTC. Translated: CASSVGGAESYEQYF.

The rearrangement links TRBV27 to TRBJ1-4; D remains unclear. The V end was cut by 2 bases, the J end by 5 bases, with 12 bases between. This CDR3 is 15 amino acids long. Germline CDR1 is MNHEY and CDR2 is SMNVEV (reference sequence). CDR3 DNA: TGTGCCAGCAGTTTAAGCCGGGAACCGAATGAAAAACTGTTTTTT. This codes for CASSLSREPNEKLFF. Full variable domain (missing parts from reference TRBV27 and TRBJ1-4): EAQVTQNPRYLITVTGKKLTVTCSQNMNHEYMSWYRQDPGLGLRQIYYSMNVEVTDKGDVPEGYKVSRKEKRNFPLILESPSPNQTSLYFCASSLSREPNEKLFFGSGTQLSVL.